These T cell receptor beta chains were read from a single sample in a study of blood T cell repertoires in COVID-19. Repertoires were generated with immunoSEQ multiplex PCR, while TCRdb's copy carries only in-frame clones and drops some. The data hold approximately 450,000 clones, with 85% to 90% observed a single time. Sequences were obtained from peripheral blood. The receptors originated from a woman aged 25 to 39 with acute or convalescent COVID-19. Both conserved end residues are part of each CDR3. A D gene is named only where the DNA matches it firmly. Only part of the rows carry a size: once, few, many, or a class if the clone is expanded.

v_call,d_call,j_call,clone_size,cdr3_aa,cdr3_nt
TRBV6-6,NA,TRBJ2-7,NA,CASSYSMLGVTYEQYF,TGTGCCAGCAGTTACTCGATGCTAGGGGTGACCTACGAGCAGTACTTC
TRBV6-1,NA,TRBJ1-5,NA,CASSEFDGRVYSNQPQHF,TGTGCCAGCAGTGAGTTCGATGGGAGGGTTTATAGCAATCAGCCCCAGCATTTT
TRBV24-1,NA,TRBJ2-7,NA,CATSDLQWPRYEQYF,TGTGCCACCAGTGATTTGCAATGGCCCCGCTACGAGCAGTACTTC
TRBV19,NA,TRBJ1-4,NA,CASSIPTGPTNEKLFF,TGTGCCAGTAGTATCCCGACAGGACCAACTAATGAAAAACTGTTTTTT
TRBV12-3/TRBV12-4,NA,TRBJ1-2,few,CASSPGVNYGYTF,TGTGCCAGCAGCCCGGGGGTTAACTATGGCTACACCTTC
TRBV5-1,TRBD2,TRBJ2-3,NA,CASSVSGGADTQYF,TGCGCCAGCAGCGTTAGCGGGGGGGCAGATACGCAGTATTTT
TRBV29-1,NA,TRBJ1-2,NA,CSDSMTGYGYTF,TGCAGCGACTCTATGACAGGCTATGGCTACACCTTC
TRBV4-1,NA,TRBJ2-1,once,CASSQGTNYEQFF,TGCGCCAGCAGCCAAGGAACTAACTATGAGCAGTTCTTC
TRBV11-2,NA,TRBJ2-3,NA,CASSLDRFDTQYF,TGTGCCAGCAGCTTAGATCGGTTTGATACGCAGTATTTT
TRBV24-1,TRBD1,TRBJ1-1,NA,CATSDSDREGTEAFF,TGTGCCACCAGTGATTCGGACAGGGAGGGCACTGAAGCTTTCTTT
TRBV7-9,TRBD1,TRBJ1-2,NA,CASSGQGADYGYTF,TGTGCCAGCAGCGGACAGGGGGCTGACTATGGCTACACCTTC
TRBV3-1/TRBV3-2,TRBD2,TRBJ2-1,NA,CASSRSGGKQQEQFF,TGTGCCAGCAGTCGTAGCGGGGGCAAACAACAAGAGCAGTTCTTC
TRBV24-1,NA,TRBJ1-3,NA,CATSDLLGSGDPIAGNTIYF,TGTGCCACCAGTGATTTGCTCGGATCGGGGGACCCAATTGCCGGAAACACCATATATTTT
TRBV9,TRBD1,TRBJ1-2,NA,CASSAPDREYGYTF,TGTGCCAGCAGCGCGCCGGACAGGGAATATGGCTACACCTTC
TRBV5-6,NA,TRBJ2-5,NA,CASSLPLEGRETQYF,TGTGCCAGCAGCTTGCCCTTGGAAGGGAGGGAGACCCAGTACTTC
TRBV5-6,NA,TRBJ2-7,NA,CASSLEVTQVGYEQYF,TGTGCCAGCAGCTTGGAGGTGACCCAGGTAGGCTACGAGCAGTACTTC
TRBV5-1,NA,TRBJ1-6,once,CASSLGQSNSPLHF,TGCGCCAGCAGCCTCGGACAGAGTAATTCACCCCTCCACTTT
TRBV5-1,NA,TRBJ2-2,NA,CASSPTSPSTGELFF,TGCGCCAGCAGCCCCACTAGCCCCTCCACCGGGGAGCTGTTTTTT
TRBV5-1,NA,TRBJ1-5,few,CASSLGENSNQPQHF,TGCGCCAGCAGCTTGGGAGAGAATAGCAATCAGCCCCAGCATTTT
TRBV5-4,TRBD2,TRBJ2-5,NA,CASSSSLAGAQETQYF,TGTGCCAGCAGTTCCTCACTAGCGGGGGCCCAAGAGACCCAGTACTTC
TRBV28,TRBD2,TRBJ2-3,NA,CASSEGGDTDTQYF,TGTGCCAGCAGTGAGGGAGGGGACACAGATACGCAGTATTTT
TRBV6-1,NA,TRBJ2-7,NA,CASSEWASPSYEQYF,TGTGCCAGCAGTGAATGGGCTAGCCCCTCCTACGAGCAGTACTTC
TRBV5-1,NA,TRBJ1-2,NA,CASSLDLRGHPYGYTF,TGCGCCAGCAGCTTGGATTTGCGGGGGCACCCCTATGGCTACACCTTC
TRBV11-2,NA,TRBJ1-2,NA,CASTRQVNYGYTF,TGTGCCAGCACCAGACAGGTTAACTATGGCTACACCTTC
TRBV11-2,TRBD2,TRBJ2-1,NA,CASSLVSGGFYNEQFF,TGTGCCAGCAGCTTAGTTTCGGGGGGATTCTACAATGAGCAGTTCTTC
TRBV19,TRBD1,TRBJ2-2,NA,CASSLPGQVIGELFF,TGTGCCAGTAGTTTACCGGGACAGGTTATCGGGGAGCTGTTTTTT
TRBV2,NA,TRBJ1-1,once,CASSEAGGLNTEAFF,TGTGCCAGCAGTGAAGCAGGGGGATTGAACACTGAAGCTTTCTTT
TRBV19,TRBD1,TRBJ2-1,NA,CASRQGLNEQFF,TGTGCCAGTCGACAGGGCTTAAATGAGCAGTTCTTC
TRBV10-3,TRBD1,TRBJ1-1,NA,CAISESWDRPYEAFF,TGTGCCATCAGTGAGTCGTGGGACAGGCCCTATGAAGCTTTCTTT
TRBV9,NA,TRBJ2-1,NA,CASKAHRENEQFF,TGTGCCAGCAAAGCGCACAGGGAAAATGAGCAGTTCTTC
TRBV3-1/TRBV3-2,TRBD1,TRBJ1-2,NA,CASSRTGAEGYTF,TGTGCCAGCAGCCGGACAGGAGCGGAGGGCTACACCTTC
TRBV5-1,NA,TRBJ1-6,NA,CASSSGGRYLHF,TGCGCCAGCAGCTCGGGGGGGCGTTATCTCCACTTT
TRBV5-1,TRBD2,TRBJ2-2,NA,CASTPGGSGGLPGELFF,TGCGCCAGCACCCCCGGGGGGAGCGGGGGCTTACCCGGGGAGCTGTTTTTT
TRBV30,NA,TRBJ1-4,NA,CAWRGKGATNEKLFF,TGTGCCTGGAGGGGGAAGGGAGCAACTAATGAAAAACTGTTTTTT
TRBV7-9,NA,TRBJ2-4,NA,CASSLPGPGGLNIQYF,TGTGCCAGCAGCTTACCCGGGCCGGGGGGCCTAAACATTCAGTACTTC
TRBV24-1,NA,TRBJ2-5,NA,CATSDLFEETQYF,TGTGCCACCAGTGATTTGTTCGAAGAGACCCAGTACTTC
TRBV18,TRBD2,TRBJ2-1,NA,CASSPTSGSYNEQFF,TGTGCCAGCTCACCGACTAGCGGCTCTTACAATGAGCAGTTCTTC
TRBV5-6,TRBD2,TRBJ2-1,NA,CASSHTGLAGGQQFF,TGTGCCAGCAGTCATACTGGACTAGCGGGGGGTCAGCAGTTCTTC
TRBV7-3,NA,TRBJ2-1,NA,CASSLPSNNEQFF,TGTGCCAGCAGCTTGCCTAGCAACAATGAGCAGTTCTTC
TRBV7-9,TRBD2,TRBJ2-7,NA,CAASDGGGLSEQYF,TGTGCCGCCTCAGATGGCGGGGGGCTTAGCGAGCAGTACTTC
TRBV5-5,NA,TRBJ2-5,NA,CASSAQGTAETQYF,TGTGCCAGCAGCGCTCAGGGTACGGCGGAGACCCAGTACTTC
TRBV6-5,TRBD2,TRBJ2-1,NA,CASSYGAGSSEQFF,TGTGCCAGCAGTTACGGAGCGGGGTCCAGTGAGCAGTTCTTC
TRBV5-6,NA,TRBJ2-2,NA,CASSFISRPGNTGELFF,TGTGCCAGCAGCTTTATTAGTCGACCGGGGAACACCGGGGAGCTGTTTTTT
TRBV5-1,NA,TRBJ2-7,once,CASSQTRLYYEQYF,TGCGCCAGCAGCCAAACACGACTGTACTACGAGCAGTACTTC
TRBV6-4,TRBD2,TRBJ2-3,NA,CASSVLAGATDTQYF,TGTGCCAGCAGTGTCCTAGCGGGGGCTACAGATACGCAGTATTTT
TRBV7-9,NA,TRBJ2-5,NA,CASSLVQGGQETQYF,TGTGCCAGCAGCTTAGTACAGGGTGGCCAAGAGACCCAGTACTTC
TRBV28,NA,TRBJ2-3,NA,CASSLPLTPGVTNTQYF,TGTGCCAGCAGTTTACCCCTAACACCGGGTGTTACAAATACGCAGTATTTT
TRBV9,NA,TRBJ2-2,NA,CASSVSGGELFF,TGTGCCAGCAGCGTCAGCGGCGGGGAGCTGTTTTTT
TRBV24-1,NA,TRBJ1-5,NA,CATSDNRVYQPQHF,TGTGCCACCAGTGATAACAGGGTCTACCAGCCCCAGCATTTT
TRBV3-1/TRBV3-2,TRBD2,TRBJ2-3,NA,CASSYTTGGRGTDTQYF,TGTGCCAGCAGCTATACTACGGGGGGGAGGGGCACAGATACGCAGTATTTT
TRBV6-5,TRBD1,TRBJ1-1,NA,CASSYRTGGDTEAFF,TGTGCCAGCAGTTACAGGACAGGCGGGGACACTGAAGCTTTCTTT
TRBV5-1,TRBD2,TRBJ2-1,NA,CASSQTSGGYNEQFF,TGCGCCAGCAGCCAGACTAGCGGGGGCTACAATGAGCAGTTCTTC